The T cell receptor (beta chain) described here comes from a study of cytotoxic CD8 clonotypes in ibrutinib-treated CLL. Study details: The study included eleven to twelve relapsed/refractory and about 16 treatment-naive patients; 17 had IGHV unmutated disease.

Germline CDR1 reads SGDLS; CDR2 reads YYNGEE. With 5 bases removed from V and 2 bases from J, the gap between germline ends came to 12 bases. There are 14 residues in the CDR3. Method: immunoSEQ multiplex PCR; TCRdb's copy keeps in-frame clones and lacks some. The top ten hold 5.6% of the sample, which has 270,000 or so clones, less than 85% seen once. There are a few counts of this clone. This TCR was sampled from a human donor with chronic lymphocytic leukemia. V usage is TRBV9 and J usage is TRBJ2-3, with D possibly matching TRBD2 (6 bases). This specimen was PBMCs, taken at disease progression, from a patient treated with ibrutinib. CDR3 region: CASSGLANTDTQYF. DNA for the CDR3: TGTGCCAGCAGTGGGCTAGCGAACACAGATACGCAGTATTTT.